The 22 T cell receptor beta chains reported below all come from one sample, sequenced in a study of tumor and adjacent non-tumor tissue in lung cancer. TCRbeta libraries were built with three rounds of nested PCR, modified from ARM-PCR. TCRdb passed the multiplex PCR reads through MiXCR, listing each CDR3 protein once. The sample lists about 66,000 distinct CDR3 sequences, around four fifths occurring once. This sample's RNA came from whole unsorted tissue. Sequenced material: lung tumor tissue. The receptors shown here come from a man between 60 and 75 years old with non-small cell lung cancer.

In its sample, this clonotype was seen many times. The chain combines TRBV10-3 with TRBJ1-1; D remains ambiguous. The germline gives CDR1 ENHRY, CDR2 SYGVKD. Trimming removed 8 bases from V and 8 bases from J, with 12 bases in between. The length of the CDR3 is 11 residues. The CDR3 reads CAISAGLEAFF. As DNA, the CDR3 is TGTGCCATCTCGGCCGGGTTAGAAGCTTTCTTT.

This clonotype was detected only once. The rearrangement uses TRBV20-1 and TRBJ2-3; 7 nucleotides align to TRBD2. The CDR3 extends over 15 amino acids. The germline V gene has CDR1 DFQATT and CDR2 SNEGSKA (reference sequence). CDR3 DNA sequence: TGCAGAGGTGTACGGGGGGACTTTCACGCAGATAGGCAATATTTT. Translation: CRGVRGDFHADRQYF.

This clonotype was counted many times. The chain links TRBV28 to TRBJ1-2; 10 bases are a match to TRBD1. The J segment lost 5 bases and the V segment lost 6 bases, leaving 12 bases of the junction unmatched. Germline CDR1 and CDR2: MDHEN and SYDVKM. This CDR3 spans 16 amino acids. The CDR3 DNA reads as TGTGCCAGCAGGTCTCCGGGACAGGGGTCCCTATATGGCTACACCTTC. Protein: CASRSPGQGSLYGYTF.

Of note for this clonotype: A single base separates this from a much larger clone, so it may be a read error. The rearrangement joins TRBV29-1 to TRBJ1-5; D remains ambiguous. In germline, CDR1 is SQVTM, CDR2 ANQGSEA. This CDR3 is 14 amino acids long. CDR3 in amino acids: CSVGPSDSSQPQHF. In DNA, the CDR3 is TGCAGCGTTGGCCCCTCAGATAGCAGTCAGCCCCAGCATTTT.

This clonotype has a handful of counts. DNA for the CDR3: TGCAGTGCACATGCCGGACCTATGATAACAGATACGCAGTATTTT. Residues: CSAHAGPMITDTQYF. The chain recombines TRBV20-1 with TRBJ2-3; D gene unclear. Looked up from germline, CDR1 is DFQATT and CDR2 is SNEGSKA (reference sequence). The CDR3 consists of 15 residues. V dropped 6 bases and J dropped 3 bases, with 19 bases sitting between them.

V is TRBV7-9 and J is TRBJ1-2; D perhaps matches TRBD1 (5 bases). V shed 6 bases and J shed 4 bases, with 18 bases lying between them. The V gene's germline CDR1 is SEHNR and CDR2 FQNEAQ (reference sequence). The CDR3 covers 15 residues. CDR3 bases: TGTGCCAGCAGTGCTGAGGGGAGGGCAGTCTATGGCTACACCTTC. This encodes CASSAEGRAVYGYTF.

This clonotype has just a few counts. A much bigger clone sits one base away, suggesting this may be a read error. V gene TRBV10-3 combines with J gene TRBJ2-1, with 12 nucleotides matching TRBD2. Germline V CDR1 and CDR2: ENHRY, SYGVKD. The CDR3 runs to 15 residues. CDR3 sequence (DNA): TGTACCATCAGCCCGACTAGCGGGAGACTCAATGAGCAGTTCTTC. Its translation is CTISPTSGRLNEQFF.

This clonotype was detected only a few times. A clone one base away is much larger, so this may be a read error. Likely a read error: the CDR3 ends without its conserved phenylalanine or tryptophan. The chain has TRBV6-1 and TRBJ2-7; TRBD2 matches 10 bases. The CDR3 length is 13 residues. In germline, CDR1 is MNHNS, CDR2 SASEGT. CDR3 amino acids: CATSRTSGYDQYL. In nucleotides, the CDR3 is TGTGCCACCAGTAGGACTAGCGGTTACGATCAGTACCTC.

CDR3 protein: CASSWGSPEAFF. For the CDR3, the DNA is TGTGCCAGCAGTTGGGGTAGTCCTGAAGCTTTCTTT. V usage is TRBV28 and J usage is TRBJ1-1; the D is unclear. The CDR3 loop spans 12 amino acids. The V gene lost 4 bases and the J gene lost 6 bases, with 9 bases spanning the gap. From germline, CDR1 is MDHEN and CDR2 SYDVKM.

On this clonotype itself: The germline gene is not matched at one end of the junction; a read error may be the cause. The V and J genes are TRBV12-5 and TRBJ1-1; 7 bases are a match to TRBD1. CDR1 is LGHNT and CDR2 is FRNRAP in the germline V gene. The CDR3 consists of 19 residues. CDR3 sequence: CASRLEISGQSISNTEAFF. For the CDR3, the DNA is TGTGCTAGTCGTTTGGAGATTTCGGGACAGAGCATATCGAACACTGAAGCTTTCTTT.

The genes are TRBV20-1 and TRBJ1-5; TRBD1 is a possible D gene (5 bases). Germline loops: CDR1 DFQATT, CDR2 SNEGSKA (reference sequence). The CDR3 totals 15 residues. The V and J ends lost 6 bases and 7 bases respectively, with 22 bases between them. The CDR3 loop reads CSAPRGGGINQPQHF. The CDR3 DNA follows: TGCAGTGCCCCTCGGGGGGGAGGGATAAACCAGCCCCAGCATTTT.

As for this clonotype: A read error may account for a junction end that differs from germline. The rearrangement uses TRBV6-5 and TRBJ2-2; no definite D call. In germline, CDR1 is MNHEY, CDR2 SVGAGI. The CDR3 length is 15 residues. The CDR3 DNA reads TGTGCCTGCAGTTACTCGAGAAGGGCCACCGGGGAGCTGTTTTTT. Translating gives CACSYSRRATGELFF.

As concerns this clonotype: A much larger clone differs from this one at a single base, so this may be a read error. V gene TRBV6-5 combines with J gene TRBJ2-1; weak D call: TRBD2 (6 bases). Germline CDR1 and CDR2: MNHEY and SVGAGI. The germline V and J ends were trimmed by 4 bases and 9 bases, with 19 bases remaining between them. The CDR3 runs to 15 residues. CDR3 nucleotide sequence: TGTGCCAGCAGTTGCTCGAGGCGGGGTGGGAGTGAGCAGTTCTTC. Translating it yields CASSCSRRGGSEQFF.

The V call is TRBV20-1, the J call TRBJ2-7, with no clear D. V lost 2 bases and J lost 2, with 16 bases in between. This CDR3 has 15 amino acids. Germline CDR1 reads DFQATT; CDR2 reads SNEGSKA (reference sequence). DNA for the CDR3: TGCAGTGCTAGAAATCAAAGTAGTGGGACCTACGAGCAGTACTTC. The encoded protein is CSARNQSSGTYEQYF.

In this sample, this clonotype turned up a few times. The chain carries TRBV11-2 and TRBJ2-5; TRBD2 matches at 12 bases. Trimming cost V 8 bases and J 2 bases; bases outside gene matches: 18. CDR3 size: 19 residues. Germline V gene data show CDR1 as SGHAT and CDR2 as FQNNGV. CDR3 bases: TGTGCCAGCGGAGGTTGGAACTGGACTAGCGGGGAAAGACAAGAGACCCAGTACTTC. This sequence encodes CASGGWNWTSGERQETQYF.

Details on this clonotype: An end of the junction differs from the germline gene, which may be a read error. The V and J genes are TRBV29-1 and TRBJ1-4; weak D call: TRBD1 (6 bases). This CDR3 has 14 amino acids. CDR1 and CDR2 (germline): SQVTM, ANQGSEA. Written as DNA, the CDR3 is TGCAGCATTGGGGGGGGCGCCAGTAATGGAAAACTGTTTTTT. Encoded protein: CSIGGGASNGKLFF.

The chain recombines TRBV6-2 or TRBV6-3 with TRBJ1-1; D is perhaps TRBD1 (6 bases). Per germline, CDR1 MNHEY and CDR2 SVGEGT. CDR3 length equals 13 residues. Deletions cut 9 bases from V and 7 bases from J, with 18 bases between. CDR3 sequence reads: CASRRGGGNEAFF. CDR3 bases: TGTGCCAGTAGGAGAGGGGGAGGCAATGAAGCTTTCTTT.

This rearrangement joins TRBV6-5 to TRBJ2-5; D unresolved. Trimming removed 6 bases from V and 10 bases from J, with 12 bases in between. The germline gives CDR1 MNHEY, CDR2 SVGAGI. The CDR3 extends over 11 amino acids. The CDR3 is CASRETLNQYF. The CDR3 bases are TGTGCCAGCAGAGAAACGTTGAACCAGTACTTC.

To note about this clonotype: At one boundary the junction diverges from the germline segment, which might be a read error. The rearrangement links TRBV12-3 or TRBV12-4 to TRBJ1-2; D call uncertain. The CDR3 has 13 residues. The CDR3 DNA reads as TGTGCCAGCACTCTTCAGGACGGCTATGGCTACACGTTC. It is translated as CASTLQDGYGYTF.

The CDR3 sequence is CASRRDRTIHKQYF. CDR3 coding DNA: TGTGCCAGCAGACGGGATAGGACTATCCACAAGCAGTACTTC. The rearrangement links TRBV11-1 to TRBJ2-7, with a tentative D call TRBD2 (6 bases). Germline assignment: CDR1 SGHAT and CDR2 FQDESV (reference sequence). The V end was cut by 6 bases, the J end by 8 bases, with 20 bases between. The CDR3 length is 14 residues.

As for this clonotype: Its ends do not fully match the called genes, so a read error is possible. The chain carries TRBV6-2 or TRBV6-3 and TRBJ2-2; perhaps TRBD2 as D (5 bases). This CDR3 region has 14 residues. Germline V lookup: CDR1 MNHEY, CDR2 SVGEGT. The CDR3 sequence is CASGYLGSSGELFF. The CDR3 bases are TGTGCCAGCGGTTACTTAGGGTCCTCCGGGGAACTGTTTTTT.

To note about this clonotype: A much bigger clone sits one base away, suggesting this may be a read error. The chain employs TRBV28 and TRBJ2-3; 11 nucleotides line up with TRBD1. Germline CDR1 is MDHEN and CDR2 is SYDVKM. This CDR3 spans 17 amino acids. The J segment lost 6 bases and the V segment lost 6 bases, leaving 14 bases of the junction unmatched. CDR3 amino acids: CASSPLGRDRGWDTQYF. The CDR3 nucleotides are TGTGCCAGCAGCCCGTTAGGCCGGGACAGGGGGTGGGATACGCAGTATTTT.